The 8 T cell receptor beta chains presented below share a single source sample, sequenced in a study of blood T cell repertoires in COVID-19. TCRdb's copy holds only in-frame clones and misses some; the assay was immunoSEQ multiplex PCR. Among about 200,000 clones listed, roughly nine tenths were seen once. The sequenced material came from peripheral blood. These receptor sequences come from a man in his sixties who had recovered from COVID-19.

The V gene is TRBV7-9, the J gene TRBJ2-6; 7 nucleotides agree with TRBD1. CDR1 is SEHNR, CDR2 FQNEAQ, per germline (reference sequence). Germline trimming cut 4 bases from V and 1 base from J; bases unmatched to any gene: 10. The CDR3 totals 18 residues. This CDR3 is CASSSGQGERSGANVLTF. The CDR3 DNA sequence: TGTGCCAGCAGCTCCGGGCAGGGGGAACGATCTGGGGCCAACGTCCTGACTTTC. Full variable domain (remainder filled in from reference TRBV7-9 and TRBJ2-6): DTGVSQNPRHKITKRGQNVTFRCDPISEHNRLYWYRQTLGQGPEFLTYFQNEAQLEKSRLLSDRFSAERPKGSFSTLEIQRTEQGDSAMYLCASSSGQGERSGANVLTFGAGSRLTVL.

The chain couples TRBV2 to TRBJ2-2; 16 bases are a match to TRBD2. V lost 6 bases, J lost 6 bases, and 4 bases stayed unmatched. The CDR3 extends over 16 amino acids. Germline CDR1 and CDR2: SNHLY and FYNNEI. CDR3 DNA sequence: TGTGCCAGCAGATCGGGACTAGCGGGGGGGCCCGGGGAGCTGTTTTTT. This translates into CASRSGLAGGPGELFF.

The rearrangement links TRBV9 to TRBJ2-2, with D tentatively TRBD1 (6 bases). Trimming removed 6 bases from V and 1 base from J, with 13 bases in between. From germline, CDR1 is SGDLS and CDR2 YYNGEE. The CDR3 length is 15 residues. The CDR3 region is CASTPKQGNTGELFF. CDR3 DNA: TGTGCCAGCACCCCCAAACAGGGGAACACCGGGGAGCTGTTTTTT.

The rearrangement links TRBV18 to TRBJ2-5; a possible D gene is TRBD1 (6 bases). CDR1 and CDR2 from the germline V gene are KGHSH and LQKENI. The CDR3 contains 12 residues. The V end lost 3 bases, the J end lost 9 bases, and 11 bases lay between the germline ends. The CDR3 coding sequence is TGTGCCAGCTCACCCAACAGGGAAGCCCAGTACTTC. It encodes CASSPNREAQYF. The complete variable domain, with remaining parts taken from reference TRBV18 and TRBJ2-5, reads NAGVMQNPRHLVRRRGQEARLRCSPMKGHSHVYWYRQLPEEGLKFMVYLQKENIIDESGMPKERFSAEFPKEGPSILRIQQVVRGDSAAYFCASSPNREAQYFGPGTRLLVL.

The chain combines TRBV2 with TRBJ1-5, with 7 bases identical to TRBD1. The CDR3 length is 13 residues. Germline V lookup: CDR1 SNHLY, CDR2 FYNNEI. V trimming: 4 bases; J trimming: 6 bases; junction bases outside the gene matches: 3. The CDR3 DNA reads as TGTGCCAGCAGTGGACAGGGTACTCAGCCCCAGCATTTT. Its translation is CASSGQGTQPQHF.

This chain connects TRBV4-2 to TRBJ2-5; 10 bases fit TRBD2. The germline V gene encodes CDR1 LGHNA and CDR2 YNFKEQ. The CDR3 length is 17 residues. Trimming cost V 1 base and J 1 base; bases outside gene matches: 6. CDR3 protein: CASSQGMVAGGQETQYF. The DNA of the CDR3 is TGTGCCAGCAGCCAAGGAATGGTAGCGGGGGGCCAAGAGACCCAGTACTTC.

The chain recombines TRBV4-3 with TRBJ1-5; 9 bases align to TRBD1. Trimming at V came to 0 bases and at J to 5 bases, leaving 8 bases not matched to a gene. Germline V gene sequence: CDR1 LGHNA, CDR2 YSLEER. The CDR3 contains 17 residues. Here the CDR3 DNA reads TGCGCCAGCAGCCAAGAGTCCGGAACAGGGGGCCATCAGCCCCAGCATTTT. The encoded protein is CASSQESGTGGHQPQHF.

The V call is TRBV19, the J call TRBJ2-7; the match to TRBD1 covers 10 bases. This CDR3 comprises 13 residues. The germline gives CDR1 LNHDA, CDR2 SQIVND (reference sequence). V lost 10 bases, J lost 5 bases, and 8 bases stayed unmatched. The chain's CDR3 is CATNRQGANEQYF. The CDR3 DNA sequence: TGTGCCACCAATAGACAGGGGGCCAACGAGCAGTACTTC. The full variable domain, in which reference TRBV19 and TRBJ2-7 provide the parts outside the CDR3, is DGGITQSPKYLFRKEGQNVTLSCEQNLNHDAMYWYRQDPGQGLRLIYYSQIVNDFQKGDIAEGYSVSREKKESFPLTVTSAQKNPTAFYLCATNRQGANEQYFGPGTRLTVT.